Below are 29 T cell receptor beta chains sequenced from a single sample in a study of shared clonotypes between healthy human individuals. The naive CD8 fraction comprised CD45RO-negative cells positively selected for CCR7 and excluded terminally differentiated effector memory CD45RA+ cells. TCRdb's copy holds only in-frame clones and misses some; the assay was immunoSEQ multiplex PCR. The sample has around 2.1 million clones, approximately 94% seen once. The sequenced sample was naive CD8+ T cells from PBMCs. These receptors originate from a man younger than 30 in good health. Some clones in this sample may be carry-over from other donors' samples.

The CDR3 loop is CASSQQYRAYTGELFF. The CDR3 nucleotides read TGTGCCAGCAGCCAACAATACAGAGCCTACACCGGGGAGCTGTTTTTT. The rearrangement links TRBV7-2 to TRBJ2-2; D remains unclear. CDR1 and CDR2 from the germline V gene are SGHTA and FQGNSA. This CDR3 has 16 residues. Deletions cut 5 bases from V and 3 bases from J, with 16 bases between.

The chain combines TRBV7-9 with TRBJ2-7, with D perhaps matching TRBD1 or TRBD2 (5 bases each). This CDR3 is built from 14 residues. CDR1 is SEHNR, CDR2 FQNEAQ, per germline (reference sequence). Trimming shortened V by 5 bases and J by 4 bases, and 15 bases separated the two germline ends. CDR3 bases: TGTGCCAGCAGCCCTCCGGGACCGCAGTACGAGCAGTACTTC. Protein: CASSPPGPQYEQYF.

The chain employs TRBV6-1 and TRBJ2-7; tentative D call: TRBD1 (5 bases). This CDR3 is 15 amino acids long. Germline lookup yields CDR1 MNHNS and CDR2 SASEGT. Trimming took 4 bases from V and 1 from J, leaving 14 bases between them. The CDR3 reads CASSGRPSGSYEQYF. In nucleotides, the CDR3 is TGTGCCAGCAGTGGCCGACCATCAGGGTCCTACGAGCAGTACTTC.

The chain links TRBV7-6 to TRBJ2-3; D may be TRBD1 (6 bases). The germline V and J ends were trimmed by 5 bases and 4 bases, with 19 bases remaining between them. This CDR3 has 16 amino acids. Germline V gene lookup returns CDR1 SGHVS and CDR2 FNYEAQ. Written as DNA, the CDR3 is TGTGCCAGCAGCACCCGACAGTATGGGGGCGCAGATACGCAGTATTTT. It encodes CASSTRQYGGADTQYF.

This chain connects TRBV28 to TRBJ2-7, with D perhaps matching TRBD2 (6 bases). The CDR3 extends over 17 amino acids. Germline V gene data show CDR1 as MDHEN and CDR2 as SYDVKM. V shed 1 base and J shed 0 bases, with 16 bases lying between them. The chain's CDR3 is CASSLFRLASTSYEQYF. CDR3 DNA sequence: TGTGCCAGCAGTTTATTCAGGCTAGCGAGCACCTCCTACGAGCAGTACTTC.

V and J are TRBV18 and TRBJ2-5; D gene unclear. Trimming pared 0 bases from V and 3 bases from J, leaving 5 bases between. The CDR3 is 13 residues long. CDR1 and CDR2 from the germline V gene are KGHSH and LQKENI. Here the CDR3 reads CASSPPIEETQYF. The CDR3 nucleotides are TGTGCCAGCTCACCACCGATTGAAGAGACCCAGTACTTC.

The genes are TRBV9 and TRBJ1-2, with 8 positions matching TRBD1. The V gene end was trimmed by 3 bases and the J gene end by 0 bases; junction bases not matched to a gene: 10. Germline V gene sequence: CDR1 SGDLS, CDR2 YYNGEE. This CDR3 region has 17 residues. Here the CDR3 DNA reads TGTGCCAGCAGCGGGATACTTACGACAGGGGCTAACTATGGCTACACCTTC. It yields the protein CASSGILTTGANYGYTF.

This clone was counted once. This chain joins TRBV7-9 and TRBJ2-7; 11 positions match TRBD2. This CDR3 region has 16 residues. V dropped 5 bases and J dropped 2; count of bases not matched to a gene: 8. Germline V gives CDR1 SEHNR, CDR2 FQNEAQ (reference sequence). This chain's CDR3 is CASSPLLAGAAYEQYF. The CDR3 region has the DNA TGTGCCAGCAGCCCCCTACTAGCGGGAGCGGCCTACGAGCAGTACTTC. Variable domain in full (rest from reference TRBV7-9 and TRBJ2-7): DTGVSQNPRHKITKRGQNVTFRCDPISEHNRLYWYRQTLGQGPEFLTYFQNEAQLEKSRLLSDRFSAERPKGSFSTLEIQRTEQGDSAMYLCASSPLLAGAAYEQYFGPGTRLTVT.

This chain joins TRBV7-8 and TRBJ1-2; TRBD1 might be the D (5 bases). In germline, CDR1 is SGHVS, CDR2 FQNEAQ. V was pared by 2 bases and J by 4 bases, with 8 bases between. The CDR3 extends over 13 amino acids. The CDR3 nucleotides read TGTGCCAGCAGCTTATTGGGGGGCTATGGCTACACCTTC. This encodes CASSLLGGYGYTF.

Only one count was recorded for this clone. The rearrangement links TRBV9 to TRBJ2-7; 7 bases match TRBD1. V shed 4 bases and J 6 bases; nucleotides not matched to a gene: 7. The CDR3 runs to 13 residues. Looked up from germline, CDR1 is SGDLS and CDR2 is YYNGEE. Written as DNA, the CDR3 is TGTGCCAGCAGCAGATGGACAGGCCCCGAGCAGTACTTC. Protein: CASSRWTGPEQYF. The variable domain in full, with the rest retrieved from reference TRBV9 and TRBJ2-7, is DSGVTQTPKHLITATGQRVTLRCSPRSGDLSVYWYQQSLDQGLQFLIQYYNGEERAKGNILERFSAQQFPDLHSELNLSSLELGDSALYFCASSRWTGPEQYFGPGTRLTVT.

CDR3 DNA: TGTGCCAGCAGCTTGGGACCGGGACAGGGGACGGCAGATACGCAGTATTTT. Its protein is CASSLGPGQGTADTQYF. The V and J genes are TRBV5-6 and TRBJ2-3; 10 bases map to TRBD1. Trimming took 0 bases from V and 4 from J; bases not matched to a gene: 8. CDR3 length: 17 amino acids. In germline, CDR1 is SGHDT, CDR2 YYEEEE.

This clone was found once. The chain couples TRBV27 to TRBJ2-2, with no clear D. This CDR3 contains 14 residues. Trimming cost V 5 bases and J 1 base, with 8 bases left between them. Per germline, CDR1 MNHEY and CDR2 SMNVEV (reference sequence). The CDR3 nucleotides read TGTGCCAGCAGTCCAAACCTGAACACCGGGGAGCTGTTTTTT. It specifies CASSPNLNTGELFF.

The CDR3 sequence: CASGQSYNEQFF. In DNA, the CDR3 is TGTGCCTCCGGACAGTCTTACAATGAGCAGTTCTTC. J is TRBJ2-1 and V is TRBV7-2, with D maybe TRBD1 (6 bases). This CDR3 has 12 residues. Per germline, CDR1 SGHTA and CDR2 FQGNSA. V lost 11 bases to trimming and J lost 4 bases, with 12 bases between them.

This clone occurred once. The V gene is TRBV7-8, the J gene TRBJ2-2; D possibly matches TRBD1 or TRBD2 (5 bases each). This CDR3 spans 14 amino acids. The V gene lost 3 bases and the J gene lost 5 bases, with 10 bases spanning the gap. Germline CDR1 SGHVS, CDR2 FQNEAQ. DNA for the CDR3: TGTGCCAGCAGCTTTCGGGACGGTACCGGGGAGCTGTTTTTT. Translated, it gives CASSFRDGTGELFF.

This rearrangement joins TRBV18 to TRBJ2-3; D ambiguous. This CDR3 is built from 17 residues. Germline-derived CDR1 and CDR2 are KGHSH and LQKENI. V shed 2 bases and J shed 2 bases, with 17 bases lying between them. CDR3 sequence: CASSPSWQPGPTDTQYF. The CDR3 bases are TGTGCCAGCTCACCATCTTGGCAGCCGGGCCCCACAGATACGCAGTATTTT.

The chain employs TRBV2 and TRBJ2-2; D is unresolved. This CDR3 spans 14 amino acids. Germline lookup yields CDR1 SNHLY and CDR2 FYNNEI. Trimming shortened V by 7 bases and J by 9 bases, and 18 bases separated the two germline ends. CDR3 DNA: TGTGCCAGCACTGACGCACGCGAACACCGGGAGCTGTTTTTT. It codes for CASTDAREHRELFF. The full variable domain, in which reference TRBV2 and TRBJ2-2 provide the parts outside the CDR3, is EPEVTQTPSHQVTQMGQEVILRCVPISNHLYFYWYRQILGQKVEFLVSFYNNEISEKSEIFDDQFSVERPDGSNFTLKIRSTKLEDSAMYFCASTDAREHRELFFGEGSRLTVL.

J is TRBJ1-2 and V is TRBV5-1; D is uncertain. Germline V lookup: CDR1 SGHRS, CDR2 YFSETQ. Trimming removed 1 base at V and 2 bases at J, with 9 bases between. The CDR3 runs to 14 residues. CDR3 bases: TGCGCCAGCAGCTTGCCGGACGGAAACTATGGCTACACCTTC. The encoded protein is CASSLPDGNYGYTF.

The rearrangement links TRBV7-2 to TRBJ2-3; unclear D gene. Germline assignment: CDR1 SGHTA and CDR2 FQGNSA. This CDR3 is built from 13 residues. V lost 1 base to trimming and J lost 1 base, with 3 bases between them. CDR3 region: CASSLVGTDTQYF. The CDR3 DNA follows: TGTGCCAGCAGCTTAGTTGGCACAGATACGCAGTATTTT.

The chain carries TRBV15 and TRBJ2-5; D call uncertain. Deletions cut 4 bases from V and 4 bases from J, with 10 bases between. Germline lookup yields CDR1 LNHNV and CDR2 YYDKDF (reference sequence). There are 13 residues in the CDR3. CDR3 protein: CATSIGLGETQYF. In nucleotides, the CDR3 is TGTGCCACCAGCATCGGGCTTGGAGAGACCCAGTACTTC.

This chain uses TRBV7-2 with TRBJ2-2; tentatively, D is TRBD1 or TRBD2 (5 bases each). Germline-derived CDR1 and CDR2 are SGHTA and FQGNSA. V shed 4 bases and J shed 8 bases, with 17 bases lying between them. The CDR3 has 15 residues. The CDR3 loop is CASSSGPYKEGELFF. In nucleotides, the CDR3 is TGTGCCAGCAGCTCGGGACCGTATAAGGAGGGGGAGCTGTTTTTT. The entire variable domain, with the rest obtained from reference TRBV7-2 and TRBJ2-2, is as follows: GAGVSQSPSNKVTEKGKDVELRCDPISGHTALYWYRQSLGQGLEFLIYFQGNSAPDKSGLPSDRFSAERTGGSVSTLTIQRTQQEDSAVYLCASSSGPYKEGELFFGEGSRLTVL.

The chain links TRBV9 to TRBJ2-2; 10 bases align to TRBD2. Germline CDR1 is SGDLS and CDR2 is YYNGEE. The CDR3 has 15 amino acids. The V gene end was trimmed by 5 bases and the J gene end by 4 bases; junction bases not matched to a gene: 5. This CDR3 reads CASSPQREGTGELFF. The CDR3 region has the DNA TGTGCCAGCAGTCCCCAGCGGGAGGGCACCGGGGAGCTGTTTTTT.

This rearrangement joins TRBV5-1 to TRBJ2-3, with 9 bases that match TRBD2. J gave up 6 bases and V 0 bases, and 5 bases lay outside the gene matches. This CDR3 comprises 15 residues. Germline V gene lookup returns CDR1 SGHRS and CDR2 YFSETQ. The CDR3 coding sequence is TGCGCCAGCAGCTTGGAGGCGGGAGGGCCTGATACGCAGTATTTT. It yields the protein CASSLEAGGPDTQYF.

The genes are TRBV4-1 and TRBJ2-7; 11 nucleotides agree with TRBD2. Germline CDR1 is MGHRA and CDR2 is YSYEKL. The CDR3 is 15 amino acids. J lost 7 bases, V lost 2 bases, and 7 bases had no gene match. CDR3 DNA: TGCGCCAGCAGCCAACGTACTAGCGGGAGCTTTGAGCAGTACTTC. Translating it yields CASSQRTSGSFEQYF.

This clone was seen once. This chain joins TRBV4-1 and TRBJ2-7; 9 bases map to TRBD2. The germline gives CDR1 MGHRA, CDR2 YSYEKL. The J segment lost 5 bases and the V segment lost 1 base, leaving 9 bases of the junction unmatched. The CDR3 contains 16 residues. The CDR3 nucleotides are TGCGCCAGCAGCCAAGGCCCGGGACTAGCTTCCCACGAGCAGTACTTC. Encoded protein: CASSQGPGLASHEQYF.

The V and J genes are TRBV19 and TRBJ1-5, with TRBD1 matching 7 bases. Germline V gives CDR1 LNHDA, CDR2 SQIVND (reference sequence). The V and J ends lost 4 bases and 4 bases, in that order; junction bases with no gene match: 7. The CDR3 contains 15 residues. The CDR3 DNA is TGTGCCAGTAGTAGAGCATTGGGACAGAATCAGCCCCAGCATTTT. Encoded protein: CASSRALGQNQPQHF.

As for this clone: The sample has other DNA sequences that encode this CDR3 too. J is TRBJ2-7 and V is TRBV10-3; maybe TRBD2 (7 bases). V lost 6 bases and J 2 bases, leaving 14 bases between the germline ends. The germline V gene encodes CDR1 ENHRY and CDR2 SYGVKD. The CDR3 is made up of 14 amino acids. The CDR3 bases are TGTGCCATCAGCGAAGGGGGGGTCCCCTACGAGCAGTACTTC. It is translated as CAISEGGVPYEQYF.

The table lists this clone with a few counts. The V call is TRBV2, the J call TRBJ1-2, with D maybe TRBD1 (5 bases). The germline V gene has CDR1 SNHLY and CDR2 FYNNEI. Trimming removed 2 bases from V and 8 bases from J, with 9 bases in between. The CDR3 is 12 residues long. CDR3 sequence: CASSELGDGYTF. The CDR3 nucleotides are TGTGCCAGCAGTGAATTGGGGGACGGCTACACCTTC.

This clone was recorded a few times. V gene TRBV9 combines with J gene TRBJ2-1, with 8 nucleotides matching TRBD2. The CDR3 consists of 13 residues. Looked up from germline, CDR1 is SGDLS and CDR2 is YYNGEE. V gave up 0 bases and J gave up 8 bases; unmatched junction bases: 1. The CDR3, as DNA: TGTGCCAGCAGCGTAGGAGCGGGAGATGAGCAGTTCTTC. Translation gives CASSVGAGDEQFF.

The chain recombines TRBV29-1 with TRBJ2-1; 10 bases fit TRBD1. The trim removed 6 bases at V and 3 bases at J, leaving 8 bases unmatched. This CDR3 has 15 amino acids. Germline CDR1 SQVTM, CDR2 ANQGSEA. The CDR3, as DNA: TGCAGCGTGGGATACGGACAGGGGGACTACAATGAGCAGTTCTTC. As protein: CSVGYGQGDYNEQFF.